Here is one TCR beta chain with its context. Its antigen target is currently unknown. Base quality data are lacking; no much larger clone is found one base away. From a lookup of the germline V gene, CDR1 and CDR2 are SGHRS and YFSETQ. Deletion took 5 bases off V and 4 bases off J, with a span of 9 bases between the germline ends. The CDR3 has 13 amino acids, counting the end cysteine and phenylalanine. The kept DNA is CDR3 alone, 39 bases in frame from the first base. This record comes from a study of technical replicates of blood from several donors (dated by TCRdb to 2016 to 2017). Library construction relied on the immunoSEQ multiplex PCR assay. Entries here come from immuneACCESS through TCRdb and include only in-frame sequences with V and J called. Some clones fail to appear in such tables; in the studies checked, an unresolved V gene covers under half of the shortfall, and the cause of the remainder is unknown. Recorded for this sample are tens of thousands of clones; around nine tenths of them occurred a single time. Approximately 5% of the sample comes from the top ten.

Sequenced: PBMCs. This TCR was sampled from a human donor in good health. Some clones in this sample may be carry-over from other donors' samples. The receptor chain draws on TRBV5-1 and TRBJ2-2, with TRBD2 tentatively as D gene (6 bases match). The nucleotides are TGCGCCAGCAGTACCGGGAGCACCGGGGAGCTGTTTTTT. It is translated as CASSTGSTGELFF.